This T cell receptor beta chain was profiled in a study of early T cells in non-severe SARS-CoV-2 infection. The CDR3 contains 15 residues. V was pared by 3 bases and J by 5 bases, with 1 base of the junction left unmatched. CDR1 is SGHAT, CDR2 FQNNGV, per germline. General study results and limits: VDJdb-based annotation leaned toward anti-spike CD8 responses and missed private and CD4 specificities.

This clonotype is judged medium-sized. Its antigen remains unknown. Each single cDNA molecule received a unique molecular identifier. MiXCR was run by TCRdb on the 5' RACE reads, yielding one entry per CDR3 protein. The table lists about 80,000 distinct CDR3 sequences, about 13% of them singletons. The chain is built from TRBV11-2 and TRBJ2-2, with 12 bases identical to TRBD2. This receptor was identified in an adult who was a healthcare worker with PCR-confirmed SARS-CoV-2 infection or an uninfected control (not recorded which). Sequenced material: whole blood. The CDR3 spells CASSLTSGSTGELFF. The DNA for the CDR3 is TGTGCCAGCAGCTTGACTAGCGGGAGTACCGGGGAGCTGTTTTTT.